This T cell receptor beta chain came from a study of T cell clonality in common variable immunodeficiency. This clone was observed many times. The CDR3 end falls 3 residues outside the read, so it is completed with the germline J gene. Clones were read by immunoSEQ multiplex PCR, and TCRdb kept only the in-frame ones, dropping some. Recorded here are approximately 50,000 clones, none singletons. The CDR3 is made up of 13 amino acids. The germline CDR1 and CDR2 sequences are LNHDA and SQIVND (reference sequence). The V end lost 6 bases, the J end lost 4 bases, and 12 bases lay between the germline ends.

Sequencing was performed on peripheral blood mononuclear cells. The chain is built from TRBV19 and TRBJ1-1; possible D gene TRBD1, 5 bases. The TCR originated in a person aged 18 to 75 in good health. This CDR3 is CASSEGVLTEAFF. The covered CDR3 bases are TGTGCCAGTAGCGAAGGGGTTCTCACTGAA.